These 2 T cell receptor beta chains were all obtained from the same sample, sequenced in a study of blood T cell repertoires in COVID-19. Assay used: immunoSEQ multiplex PCR; TCRdb lists only in-frame clones, some missing. The sample holds more than 15,000 clones; 82% are singletons and the top ten take approximately 22%. The sequenced material came from peripheral blood. The receptors shown here come from a man older than 75 with active or convalescent COVID-19.

The gene calls are TRBV4-2 and TRBJ1-5; D gene ambiguous. Trimming took 0 bases from V and 5 from J, leaving 5 bases between them. The CDR3 has 13 amino acids. Per the germline V gene, CDR1 is LGHNA and CDR2 is YNFKEQ. The CDR3 DNA reads TGTGCCAGCAGCCAAGATCGGGATCAGCCCCAGCATTTT. It specifies CASSQDRDQPQHF.

This rearrangement joins TRBV6-5 to TRBJ1-2, with 7 bases matching TRBD1. This CDR3 contains 15 residues. Germline CDR1 and CDR2: MNHEY and SVGAGI. Germline trimming cut 4 bases from V and 5 bases from J; bases unmatched to any gene: 10. In DNA, the CDR3 is TGTGCCAGCAGTTCCCCGGGAGGGGGCCAATATGGCTACACCTTC. Its protein product is CASSSPGGGQYGYTF.